The rows below give T cell receptor beta chains drawn from one sample of a study of T cell clones after liver transplantation. No antigen is known for these receptors. Assay used: immunoSEQ multiplex PCR; TCRdb lists only in-frame clones, some missing. The data contain about 5,000 clones, more than 40% of them singletons. The sequenced sample was CD4+ T cells from cultured PBMCs. These receptors all stem from a human patient who received a liver transplant. Some T cells may be transferred from the graft donor. Both conserved end residues are part of each CDR3. D genes are given only for firm matches. Clone size is given for some rows only: seen once, a few or many times, or a class if the clone is expanded.

J gene: TRBJ1-5; D gene: -; V gene: TRBV6-4; clone size: -; CDR3 DNA: TGTGCCAGCAGTGACCCCCCGAGGGGGGGCCGGCGCAATCAGCCCCAGCATTTT; CDR3 protein: CASSDPPRGGRRNQPQHF
J gene: TRBJ2-1; D gene: -; V gene: TRBV7-9; clone size: -; CDR3 DNA: TGTGCCAGCAGCTTAGCGACGGCAGGCCCCAGATTCTTCAATGAGCAGTTCTTC; CDR3 protein: CASSLATAGPRFFNEQFF
J gene: TRBJ2-2; D gene: -; V gene: TRBV11-2; clone size: -; CDR3 DNA: TGTGCCAGCAGCTTAACGGGGGCGCGGAACACCGGGGAGCTGTTTTTT; CDR3 protein: CASSLTGARNTGELFF
J gene: TRBJ2-3; D gene: -; V gene: TRBV19; clone size: few; CDR3 DNA: TGTGCCAGTAGTATAGGGCTAGCCGGAGATACGCAGTATTTT; CDR3 protein: CASSIGLAGDTQYF
J gene: TRBJ2-1; D gene: TRBD1; V gene: TRBV5-1; clone size: -; CDR3 DNA: TGCGCCAGCAGCCCGGGACAGGGGGCATATGAGCAGTTCTTC; CDR3 protein: CASSPGQGAYEQFF
J gene: TRBJ2-5; D gene: -; V gene: TRBV30; clone size: few; CDR3 DNA: TGTGCCTGGAGTGGGGGGGAGACCCAGTACTTC; CDR3 protein: CAWSGGETQYF
J gene: TRBJ2-5; D gene: -; V gene: TRBV6-1; clone size: medium-sized; CDR3 DNA: TGTGCCAGCAGTGAACCTAGAAGGGAGACCCAGTACTTC; CDR3 protein: CASSEPRRETQYF
J gene: TRBJ2-1; D gene: -; V gene: TRBV4-3; clone size: -; CDR3 DNA: TGCGCCAGCAGCCAAGTTTCCGGGACGGTAAAAGGTGAGCAGTTCTTC; CDR3 protein: CASSQVSGTVKGEQFF
J gene: TRBJ2-7; D gene: -; V gene: TRBV28; clone size: large; CDR3 DNA: TGTGCCAGCGGCGGACAGACGCCGCCGAGCGAGCAGTACTTC; CDR3 protein: CASGGQTPPSEQYF
J gene: TRBJ1-1; D gene: -; V gene: TRBV9; clone size: few; CDR3 DNA: TGTGCCAGCAGCGTAGAACAGAACACTGAAGCTTTCTTT; CDR3 protein: CASSVEQNTEAFF
J gene: TRBJ1-4; D gene: -; V gene: TRBV11-2; clone size: few; CDR3 DNA: TGTGCCAGCAGCTTGGGGAGTTCCTTTAATGAAAAACTGTTTTTT; CDR3 protein: CASSLGSSFNEKLFF
J gene: TRBJ2-2; D gene: -; V gene: TRBV28; clone size: -; CDR3 DNA: TGTGCCAGCAGTTGGGGGGAGTGGGAGCTGTTTTTT; CDR3 protein: CASSWGEWELFF
J gene: TRBJ2-3; D gene: -; V gene: TRBV28; clone size: -; CDR3 DNA: TGTGCCAGCAGTTTATTTGAGCACAGGCCTTTTTCTAGCACAGATACGCAGTATTTT; CDR3 protein: CASSLFEHRPFSSTDTQYF
J gene: TRBJ1-5; D gene: TRBD1; V gene: TRBV2; clone size: -; CDR3 DNA: TGTGCCAGCAGTGGGCAGGGGGCAGGTGAGCCCCAGCATTTT; CDR3 protein: CASSGQGAGEPQHF
J gene: TRBJ2-5; D gene: -; V gene: TRBV5-1; clone size: -; CDR3 DNA: TGCGCCAGCAGCGACATGTCGGGAGTTAGAGAGACCCAGTACTTC; CDR3 protein: CASSDMSGVRETQYF
J gene: TRBJ2-7; D gene: -; V gene: TRBV11-2; clone size: -; CDR3 DNA: TGTGCCAGCAGCTTAGATCCCGCCATGGCCTACGAGCAGTACTTC; CDR3 protein: CASSLDPAMAYEQYF
J gene: TRBJ2-7; D gene: -; V gene: TRBV10-1; clone size: medium-sized; CDR3 DNA: TGCGCCAGCAGTCAAAACCCTGGCTACGAGCAGTACTTC; CDR3 protein: CASSQNPGYEQYF
J gene: TRBJ2-7; D gene: -; V gene: TRBV20-1; clone size: medium-sized; CDR3 DNA: TGCAGTGCTACAGGTCACGACGAGCAGTACTTC; CDR3 protein: CSATGHDEQYF
J gene: TRBJ2-5; D gene: -; V gene: TRBV21-1; clone size: few; CDR3 DNA: TGTGCCAGCAGCAAAGATACCGGTCCGAGCCACCAAGAGACCCAGTACTTC; CDR3 protein: CASSKDTGPSHQETQYF
J gene: TRBJ1-2; D gene: -; V gene: TRBV25-1; clone size: medium-sized; CDR3 DNA: TGTGCCAGCAGTGAATCTGGCATCTTTAACTATGGCTACACCTTC; CDR3 protein: CASSESGIFNYGYTF
J gene: TRBJ2-2; D gene: -; V gene: TRBV4-3; clone size: few; CDR3 DNA: TGCGCCAGCAGCCAACAGGTTCTTAGGGGGACCGGGGAGCTGTTTTTT; CDR3 protein: CASSQQVLRGTGELFF
J gene: TRBJ2-3; D gene: -; V gene: TRBV6-5; clone size: -; CDR3 DNA: TGTGCCAGCAGTAGGGTGACGTTCCCAGATACGCAGTATTTT; CDR3 protein: CASSRVTFPDTQYF
J gene: TRBJ2-5; D gene: TRBD2; V gene: TRBV5-8; clone size: few; CDR3 DNA: TGTGCCAGCAGCCGAGCGGGGGTGAGGGAGACCCAGTACTTC; CDR3 protein: CASSRAGVRETQYF
J gene: TRBJ2-2; D gene: -; V gene: TRBV5-1; clone size: large; CDR3 DNA: TGCGCCAGCAGCTTGGGACCGAACACCGGGGAGCTGTTTTTT; CDR3 protein: CASSLGPNTGELFF
J gene: TRBJ2-1; D gene: TRBD2; V gene: TRBV7-2; clone size: -; CDR3 DNA: TGTGCCAGCAGCTTGGAACTAGCGGACAATGAGCAGTTCTTC; CDR3 protein: CASSLELADNEQFF
J gene: TRBJ1-4; D gene: TRBD1; V gene: TRBV28; clone size: medium-sized; CDR3 DNA: TGTGCCAGCAGTTTAAAGACAGGGGAAAGCGAAAAACTGTTTTTT; CDR3 protein: CASSLKTGESEKLFF
J gene: TRBJ1-1; D gene: -; V gene: TRBV4-3; clone size: -; CDR3 DNA: TGCGCCAGCAGCCAAGATTGGGCCCCGACCATGAACACTGAAGCTTTCTTT; CDR3 protein: CASSQDWAPTMNTEAFF
J gene: TRBJ1-2; D gene: -; V gene: TRBV5-1; clone size: -; CDR3 DNA: TGCGCCAGCAGTCCCATGCCATCTACTACGGGTGGCTACACCTTC; CDR3 protein: CASSPMPSTTGGYTF
J gene: TRBJ2-1; D gene: -; V gene: TRBV6-1; clone size: -; CDR3 DNA: TGTGCCAGCAGATCTTGGACTTTCTACAATGAGCAGTTCTTC; CDR3 protein: CASRSWTFYNEQFF
J gene: TRBJ1-2; D gene: -; V gene: TRBV28; clone size: -; CDR3 DNA: TGTGCCAGCGTGGCGGGGGGTGGTGGCTACACCTTC; CDR3 protein: CASVAGGGGYTF
J gene: TRBJ1-4; D gene: -; V gene: TRBV5-1; clone size: -; CDR3 DNA: TGCGCCAGCAGCTTGGGGGGATCTAATGAAAAACTGTTTTTT; CDR3 protein: CASSLGGSNEKLFF
J gene: TRBJ1-4; D gene: TRBD1; V gene: TRBV18; clone size: medium-sized; CDR3 DNA: TGTGCCAGCGCACCGGGACAGCTGGAAAAACTGTTTTTT; CDR3 protein: CASAPGQLEKLFF
J gene: TRBJ2-1; D gene: -; V gene: TRBV19; clone size: -; CDR3 DNA: TGTGCCAGTAGTCCCCCCCTCGGCGGGGACCCGGGGACCGCCTACAATGAGCAGTTCTTC; CDR3 protein: CASSPPLGGDPGTAYNEQFF
J gene: TRBJ1-2; D gene: -; V gene: TRBV2; clone size: -; CDR3 DNA: TGTGCCAGCGAGTCCACTATTAACTATGGCTACACCTTC; CDR3 protein: CASESTINYGYTF
J gene: TRBJ1-2; D gene: -; V gene: TRBV28; clone size: few; CDR3 DNA: TGTGCCAGCAGTAGGCCCGGGACGGCGTACCTCTATGGCTACACCTTC; CDR3 protein: CASSRPGTAYLYGYTF
J gene: TRBJ2-3; D gene: TRBD1; V gene: TRBV5-8; clone size: few; CDR3 DNA: TGTGCCAGCAGCCCCGACAGGGTCGGGATTTACACAGATACGCAGTATTTT; CDR3 protein: CASSPDRVGIYTDTQYF
J gene: TRBJ2-3; D gene: -; V gene: TRBV29-1; clone size: -; CDR3 DNA: TGCAGCGTTGAAGTAGTTAGCTCGGATACGCAGTATTTT; CDR3 protein: CSVEVVSSDTQYF
J gene: TRBJ2-2; D gene: -; V gene: TRBV13; clone size: -; CDR3 DNA: TGTGCCAGCAGCATCGGGCCTCCGAACACCGGGGAGCTGTTTTTT; CDR3 protein: CASSIGPPNTGELFF
J gene: TRBJ2-7; D gene: -; V gene: TRBV6-5; clone size: -; CDR3 DNA: TGTGCCAGCAGTTACTGGGGCGGGCAGTACTTC; CDR3 protein: CASSYWGGQYF
J gene: TRBJ2-5; D gene: -; V gene: TRBV2; clone size: -; CDR3 DNA: TGTGCCAGCAGTGAGGGCAGCCAAGAGACCCAGTACTTC; CDR3 protein: CASSEGSQETQYF
J gene: TRBJ2-2; D gene: TRBD2; V gene: TRBV11-3; clone size: few; CDR3 DNA: TGTGCCAGCAGCTTGGGAGGGGCGGCCACCGGGGAGCTGTTTTTT; CDR3 protein: CASSLGGAATGELFF
J gene: TRBJ2-1; D gene: -; V gene: TRBV4-1; clone size: once; CDR3 DNA: TGCGCCAGCAGCCAAGATCCTGCTAGCTCCTACAATGAGCAGTTCTTC; CDR3 protein: CASSQDPASSYNEQFF